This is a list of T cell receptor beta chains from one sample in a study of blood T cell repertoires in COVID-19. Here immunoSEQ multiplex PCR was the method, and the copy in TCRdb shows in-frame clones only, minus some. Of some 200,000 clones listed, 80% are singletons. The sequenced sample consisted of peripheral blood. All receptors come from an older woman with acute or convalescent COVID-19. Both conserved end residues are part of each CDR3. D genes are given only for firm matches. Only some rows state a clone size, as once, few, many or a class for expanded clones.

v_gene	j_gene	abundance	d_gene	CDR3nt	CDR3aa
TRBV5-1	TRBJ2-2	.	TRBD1	TGCGCCAGCAGCTACGGACAGGGATCCACCGGGGAGCTGTTTTTT	CASSYGQGSTGELFF
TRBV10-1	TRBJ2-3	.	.	TGCGCCAGCAGTGAATCTTCTGGGAGTCTGCCGACGAATACGCAGTATTTT	CASSESSGSLPTNTQYF
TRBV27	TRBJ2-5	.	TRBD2	TGTGCCAGCGGCGGCGCGGGAGGGGAGACCCAGTACTTC	CASGGAGGETQYF
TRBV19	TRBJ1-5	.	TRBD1	TGTGCCAGTAGTAGACAGGGGGCGCGGGGGGACCAGCCCCAGCATTTT	CASSRQGARGDQPQHF
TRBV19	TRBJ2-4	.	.	TGTGCCAGTAGCGACGGGTTGATTTTGTTAGCCAAAAACATTCAGTACTTC	CASSDGLILLAKNIQYF
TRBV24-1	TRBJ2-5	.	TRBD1	TGTGCCCCCCGTCCCCGTGACAGGGGTCGAGAGACCCAGTACTTC	CAPRPRDRGRETQYF
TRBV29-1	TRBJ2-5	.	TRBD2	TGCAGCGTTGACCCACTAGCGGGGGGCCCGGCTTTCCAAGAGACCCAGTACTTC	CSVDPLAGGPAFQETQYF
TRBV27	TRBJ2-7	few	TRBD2	TGTGCCAGCAGTCCATGCCGGGACTACTGCGAGCAGTACTTC	CASSPCRDYCEQYF
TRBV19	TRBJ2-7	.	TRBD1	TGTGCCAGTAGTATAGAGACAGGGGCTTCCTACGAGCAGTACTTC	CASSIETGASYEQYF
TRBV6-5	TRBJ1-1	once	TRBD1	TGTGCCAGCAGGCGACAGGGGATTATGAACACTGAAGCTTTCTTT	CASRRQGIMNTEAFF
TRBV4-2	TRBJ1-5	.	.	TGTGCCAGCAGCTCCCGACAGCTTAATCAGCCCCAGCATTTT	CASSSRQLNQPQHF
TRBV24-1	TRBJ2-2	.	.	TGTGCCACCAGTGATTCACGACGGGGGAACACCGGGGAGCTGTTTTTT	CATSDSRRGNTGELFF
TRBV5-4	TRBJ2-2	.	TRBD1	TGTGCCAGCAGCTGGGACAGGGGAGTAATAAACACCGGGGAGCTGTTTTTT	CASSWDRGVINTGELFF
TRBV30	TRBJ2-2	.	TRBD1	TGTGCCAGGACAGGGTTTTCCACCGGGGAGCTGTTTTTT	CARTGFSTGELFF
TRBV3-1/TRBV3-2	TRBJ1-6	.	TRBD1	TGTGCCAGCAGCCCGGACAGGGATAGTGGTTCACCCCTCCACTTT	CASSPDRDSGSPLHF
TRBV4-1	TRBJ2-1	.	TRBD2	TGCGCCAGCAGCCAAGTGTTTCTATTGGCAGGCGGGGGGTACAATGAGCAGTTCTTC	CASSQVFLLAGGGYNEQFF
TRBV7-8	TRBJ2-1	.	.	TGTGCCAGCAGCTTAGTCGGTTACAGCTCCTACAATGAGCAGTTCTTC	CASSLVGYSSYNEQFF
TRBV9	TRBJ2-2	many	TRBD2	TGTGCCAGCAGCGTTCCCGGACTAGCGGGGGGTGGCTCCGGGGAGCTGTTTTTT	CASSVPGLAGGGSGELFF
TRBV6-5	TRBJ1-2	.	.	TGTGCCAGCAGTTACTCGACGTCAGGGGCAGCCTATGGCTACACCTTC	CASSYSTSGAAYGYTF
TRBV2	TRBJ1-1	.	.	TGTGCCAGCAGTAGGGGCAGGGCCACTGAAGCTTTCTTT	CASSRGRATEAFF
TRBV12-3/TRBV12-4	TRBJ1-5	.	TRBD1	TGTGCCAGCAGGACAGGGGGAAATCAGCCCCAGCATTTT	CASRTGGNQPQHF
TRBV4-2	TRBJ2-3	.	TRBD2	TGTGCCAGCAGCCCGGGGTGGTCGGGACTAGCGCGGGGAGATACGCAGTATTTT	CASSPGWSGLARGDTQYF
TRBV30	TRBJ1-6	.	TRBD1	TGTGCCTGGAGGGGACAGGGATATTCACCCCTCCACTTT	CAWRGQGYSPLHF
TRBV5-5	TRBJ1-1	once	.	TGTGCCAGCAGCTGGGTTCGGGACACTGAAGCTTTCTTT	CASSWVRDTEAFF
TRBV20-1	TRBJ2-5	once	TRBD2	TGCAGTGCTAGTAGGCTAGCGGGGGTCGAGACCCAGTACTTC	CSASRLAGVETQYF
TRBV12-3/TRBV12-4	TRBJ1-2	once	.	TGTGCCAGCAGTTTATCGGGGGTCTATGGCTACACCTTC	CASSLSGVYGYTF
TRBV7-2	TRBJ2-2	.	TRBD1	TGTGCCAGCAGCTTCGAGGGGGCGAGGGCCGGGGAGCTGTTTTTT	CASSFEGARAGELFF
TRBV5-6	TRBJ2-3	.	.	TGTGCCAGCAGCCGGAGCTACACAGATACGCAGTATTTT	CASSRSYTDTQYF
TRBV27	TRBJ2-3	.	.	TGTGCCAGCAGTGTATTACGGGGTCTCACAGATACGCAGTATTTT	CASSVLRGLTDTQYF
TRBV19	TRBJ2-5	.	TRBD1	TGTGCCAATGAGACAGGGGCCAAGGGTGGGAAGGTATCTGAAGAGACCCAGTACTTC	CANETGAKGGKVSEETQYF
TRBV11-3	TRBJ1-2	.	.	TGTGCCAGCAGCCCACCGCGGGGCGCTAACTATGGCTACACCTTC	CASSPPRGANYGYTF
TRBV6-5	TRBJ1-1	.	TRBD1	TGTGCCAGCATTAAGACAGGGGGCACTGAAGCTTTCTTT	CASIKTGGTEAFF
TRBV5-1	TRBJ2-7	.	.	TGCGCCAGCAGCTTAAGAGGAACCTACGAGCAGTACTTC	CASSLRGTYEQYF
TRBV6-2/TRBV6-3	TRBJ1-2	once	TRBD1	TGTGCCAGCAGTTACGACGGATCCAGGGGGCCCTATGGCTACACCTTC	CASSYDGSRGPYGYTF
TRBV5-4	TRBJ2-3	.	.	TGTGCCAGCAGCCCCCCCGGCGGGTCAAGTAATACGCAGTATTTT	CASSPPGGSSNTQYF
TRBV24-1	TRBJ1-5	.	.	TGTGCCACCCGCGGATCCGGGGGGGATCAGCCCCAGCATTTT	CATRGSGGDQPQHF
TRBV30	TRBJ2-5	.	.	TGTGCCTGGATCGGCCGGGGAACAGAGACCCAGTACTTC	CAWIGRGTETQYF
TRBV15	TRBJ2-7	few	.	TGTGCCACCAGCAGGGAGGGTACGGTCTACGAGCAGTACTTC	CATSREGTVYEQYF
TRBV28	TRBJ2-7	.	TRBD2	TGTGCCAGCAGTTCCGGGGGACTAGCGGGGGGATACGAGCAGTACTTC	CASSSGGLAGGYEQYF
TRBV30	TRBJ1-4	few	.	TGTGCCTGGAGTGTATCCGGGAAGGAAAAACTGTTTTTT	CAWSVSGKEKLFF
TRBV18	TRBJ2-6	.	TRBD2	TGTGCCAGCTCACCCTCAGTAGCGGGGGGGTTCTCTGGGGCCAACGTCCTGACTTTC	CASSPSVAGGFSGANVLTF